A single sample is the source of the 3 T cell receptor beta chains below, sequenced in a study of T cell changes during pregnancy in multiple sclerosis. The repertoire was sequenced with immunoSEQ multiplex PCR; TCRdb's copy has only in-frame clones and lacks some. The repertoire holds over 30,000 clones, with 75% to 95% as singletons. The sample was CD8+ T cells from peripheral blood mononuclear cells, taken in the second trimester of pregnancy. The receptor source for this set is a female donor in good health, enrolled as a control in a pregnancy study.

The V and J genes are TRBV21-1 and TRBJ1-2; the D segment call TRBD1 is taken from the table without a DNA check. TRBV21-1 is classified as a pseudogene. CDR3 size: 15 residues. CDR3 DNA: TGTGCCAGCAGCAAAAGTTGGGACAGGGGAGATGGCTACACCTTC. Amino acids: CASSKSWDRGDGYTF.

V and J are TRBV9 and TRBJ2-7, with 8 positions matching TRBD2. Trimming cost V 0 bases and J 2 bases; bases outside gene matches: 4. The CDR3 has 15 residues. CDR1 is SGDLS, CDR2 YYNGEE, per germline. CDR3 DNA: TGTGCCAGCAGCGTAGCCCCAGCGGGGGCCTACGAGCAGTACTTC. Amino acids: CASSVAPAGAYEQYF.

The chain links TRBV10-3 to TRBJ2-1; 9 bases are shared with TRBD1. The CDR3 spans 15 residues. Losses at the gene ends were 3 bases for V and 7 bases for J; bases not matched to a gene: 7. Germline V gene data show CDR1 as ENHRY and CDR2 as SYGVKD. The CDR3 loop reads CAISEPGQGPNEQFF. CDR3 bases: TGTGCCATCAGTGAACCGGGACAGGGTCCTAATGAGCAGTTCTTC.